Only a few counts were recorded for the clone carrying this T cell receptor beta chain. Its antigen is undetermined. This entry is derived from a study of T-cell memory formation after mild COVID-19. Study-wide results and caveats: The study found balanced CD4/CD8 in clones contracting day 15 to 85 and a CD4+ lean in later expanders.

A single record per CDR3 protein comes from TCRdb applying MiXCR to the 5' RACE reads. The profile shows hundreds of thousands of distinct CDR3 sequences, under 8.5% of them singletons. The germline CDR1 and CDR2 sequences are SGHRS and YFSETQ. This CDR3 contains 15 residues. The J segment lost 6 bases and the V segment lost 0 bases, leaving 6 bases of the junction unmatched. Material: PBMCs or a T cell subset sorted from them (not recorded which). The V and J genes are TRBV5-1 and TRBJ1-5; 7 bases map to TRBD1. This receptor was identified in a man aged 18 to 30 who had mild COVID-19 (a few samples of this study predate the infection). Cell type and time point are not known. CDR3 coding DNA: TGCGCCAGCAGCTTGGAGGTAGGGGGCCGTCAGCCCCAGCATTTT. It specifies CASSLEVGGRQPQHF.